Listed below are T cell receptor beta chains from one sample, sequenced in a study of T-cell reconstitution after alpha-beta-depleted transplantation in children. TCRdb passed the PCR reads through MiXCR, listing each CDR3 protein once. This table has approximately 340,000 distinct CDR3 sequences, 9% to 12% appearing once. The sequencing used PBMCs from the stem cell graft donor, collected from the stem cell graft. These receptors all come from a human donor who donated a stem cell graft to a child with acute lymphoblastic leukemia. CDR3s include the opening cysteine and the closing phenylalanine or tryptophan. Each record gives: D gene, clone size, V gene, J gene, CDR3 DNA, CDR3 protein. D genes are given only for firm matches. Where a row states a size, it is once, few, many or the class of an expanded clone; other rows omit it.

d_call: -; clone_size: few; v_call: TRBV23-1; j_call: TRBJ2-1; cdr3_nt: TGCGCCAGCAGTCAATCGAAACAGGGACACAATGAGCAGTTCTTC; cdr3_aa: CASSQSKQGHNEQFF
d_call: TRBD2; clone_size: -; v_call: TRBV5-1; j_call: TRBJ2-5; cdr3_nt: TGCGCCAGCAGCTTGGCCATGAGACTAGCGGGTCGTGGGCAAGAGACCCAGTACTTC; cdr3_aa: CASSLAMRLAGRGQETQYF
d_call: TRBD1; clone_size: many; v_call: TRBV12-3/TRBV12-4; j_call: TRBJ2-5; cdr3_nt: TGTGCCAGCAACAGGGCGGGGACAGGGGAACAAGAGACCCAGTACTTC; cdr3_aa: CASNRAGTGEQETQYF
d_call: -; clone_size: -; v_call: TRBV7-8; j_call: TRBJ2-5; cdr3_nt: TGTGCCAGCAGCCAACTTAGACAGGTCGAGGAGACCCAGTACTTC; cdr3_aa: CASSQLRQVEETQYF
d_call: -; clone_size: -; v_call: TRBV11-2; j_call: TRBJ2-5; cdr3_nt: TGTGCCAGCAGCTTTCTCGCCGGGACAATGTTGGAGACCCAGTACTTC; cdr3_aa: CASSFLAGTMLETQYF
d_call: -; clone_size: few; v_call: TRBV27; j_call: TRBJ1-3; cdr3_nt: TGTGCCAGCAGTCTAACAACTACAGGGTTAGCGGACACCATATATTTT; cdr3_aa: CASSLTTTGLADTIYF
d_call: TRBD2; clone_size: -; v_call: TRBV6-1; j_call: TRBJ2-1; cdr3_nt: TGTGCCAGCAGTCTATCTAGCGGGGGATTTTACAATGAGCAGTTCTTC; cdr3_aa: CASSLSSGGFYNEQFF
d_call: -; clone_size: many; v_call: TRBV5-1; j_call: TRBJ1-1; cdr3_nt: TGCGCCAGCAGTGAAGGGATGAACACTGAAGCTTTCTTT; cdr3_aa: CASSEGMNTEAFF
d_call: -; clone_size: few; v_call: TRBV11-2; j_call: TRBJ2-1; cdr3_nt: TGTGCCAGCAGCGGACTAACAGGGACAGAATACAATGAGCAGTTCTTC; cdr3_aa: CASSGLTGTEYNEQFF
d_call: -; clone_size: -; v_call: TRBV7-2; j_call: TRBJ2-3; cdr3_nt: TGTGCCAGCAGCTCCCCGGGTGGCACAGATACGCAGTATTTT; cdr3_aa: CASSSPGGTDTQYF
d_call: -; clone_size: -; v_call: TRBV7-2; j_call: TRBJ2-1; cdr3_nt: TGTGCCAGCAGCTTAGCAGCGCCGAGCTCCTACAATGAGCAGTTCTTC; cdr3_aa: CASSLAAPSSYNEQFF